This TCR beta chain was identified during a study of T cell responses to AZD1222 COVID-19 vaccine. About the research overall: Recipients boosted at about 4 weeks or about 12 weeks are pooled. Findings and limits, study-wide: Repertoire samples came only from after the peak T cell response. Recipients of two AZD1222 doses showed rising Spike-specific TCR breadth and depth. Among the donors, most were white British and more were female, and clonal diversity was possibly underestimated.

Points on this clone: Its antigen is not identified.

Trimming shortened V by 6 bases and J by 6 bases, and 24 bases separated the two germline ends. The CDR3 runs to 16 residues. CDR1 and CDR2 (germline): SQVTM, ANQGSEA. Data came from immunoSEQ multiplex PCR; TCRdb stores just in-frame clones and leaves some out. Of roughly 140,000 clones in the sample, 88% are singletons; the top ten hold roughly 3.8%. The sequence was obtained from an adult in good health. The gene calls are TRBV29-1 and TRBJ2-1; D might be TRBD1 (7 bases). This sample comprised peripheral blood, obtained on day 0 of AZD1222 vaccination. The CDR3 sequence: CSVAHQGGQTFNEQFF. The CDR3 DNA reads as TGCAGCGTAGCGCACCAGGGGGGACAGACCTTCAATGAGCAGTTCTTC.